The T cell receptor (beta chain) under discussion was sequenced for a study of control samples from healthy donors and cancer patients. The protocol was immunoSEQ multiplex PCR, while the TCRdb copy is restricted to in-frame clones and leaves out a portion. The data hold around 170,000 clones, with 80% to 90% observed a single time. Germline trimming cut 7 bases from V and 3 bases from J; bases unmatched to any gene: 8. Germline CDR1 and CDR2: MGHDK and SYGVNS. The CDR3 is made up of 14 amino acids. The origin of this receptor is a woman aged 30 to 39 in good health. The chain uses TRBV25-1 and TRBJ2-5; TRBD2 matches 7 bases. Sequenced: blood. For the CDR3, the DNA is TGTGCCAGCACCGAATGGGGGGGGAAAGAGACCCAGTACTTC. The encoded protein is CASTEWGGKETQYF. Supplemented by reference TRBV25-1 and TRBJ2-5, the full variable domain reads EADIYQTPRYLVIGTGKKITLECSQTMGHDKMYWYQQDPGMELHLIHYSYGVNSTEKGDLSSESTVSRIRTEHFPLTLESARPSHTSQYLCASTEWGGKETQYFGPGTRLLVL.